This T cell receptor beta chain is from a study of cytomegalovirus exposure and HLA in healthy donors. CDR3 size: 13 residues. The method was immunoSEQ multiplex PCR; TCRdb's version includes in-frame clones alone and lacks a portion of them. The sample has roughly 76,000 clones, around 94% seen once; the top ten hold about 1.4%. The specimen sequenced was PBMCs. This rearrangement joins TRBV21-1 to TRBJ2-3; the DNA was not used to check the table's D call, TRBD2. TRBV21-1 is deemed a pseudogene. The sequence derives from a young man in good health and CMV-seropositive. Here the CDR3 DNA reads TGTGCCAGCCGACTAGGTTGCACAGATACGCAGTATTTT. It translates to CASRLGCTDTQYF.